This TCR beta chain was recovered during a study of Ad26.COV2.S vaccination and SARS-CoV-2 variants. Study-level findings and limits: Similar non-spike TCR breadth was seen in vaccine and placebo recipients.

Per the germline V gene, CDR1 is ENHRY and CDR2 is SYGVKD. This CDR3 has 13 amino acids. Trimming took 4 bases from V and 8 from J, leaving 14 bases between them. On this clone itself: The target antigen is unknown.

TCRdb keeps only in-frame clones here, not all; method: immunoSEQ multiplex PCR. This table has 300,000 to 350,000 clones, 90% appearing once. Specified treatment: about 20 received Ad26.COV2.S at low or high dose, single or two shots; several received placebo; per-sample allocation not given. Samples were taken on day 63 after the first vaccine or placebo injection. Ad26.COV2.S expressed prefusion-stabilized spike from the original Wuhan strain. This specimen was peripheral blood, taken in a trial of Ad26.COV2.S vaccine versus placebo. This chain links TRBV10-3 with TRBJ1-2, with D possibly matching TRBD1 (5 bases). The TCR originated in a person aged 18-65 years who received the Ad26.COV2.S COVID-19 vaccine or a placebo. CDR3 sequence (DNA): TGTGCCATCAGTGTCGGGACCAACGAGGGCTACACCTTC. Its protein is CAISVGTNEGYTF.